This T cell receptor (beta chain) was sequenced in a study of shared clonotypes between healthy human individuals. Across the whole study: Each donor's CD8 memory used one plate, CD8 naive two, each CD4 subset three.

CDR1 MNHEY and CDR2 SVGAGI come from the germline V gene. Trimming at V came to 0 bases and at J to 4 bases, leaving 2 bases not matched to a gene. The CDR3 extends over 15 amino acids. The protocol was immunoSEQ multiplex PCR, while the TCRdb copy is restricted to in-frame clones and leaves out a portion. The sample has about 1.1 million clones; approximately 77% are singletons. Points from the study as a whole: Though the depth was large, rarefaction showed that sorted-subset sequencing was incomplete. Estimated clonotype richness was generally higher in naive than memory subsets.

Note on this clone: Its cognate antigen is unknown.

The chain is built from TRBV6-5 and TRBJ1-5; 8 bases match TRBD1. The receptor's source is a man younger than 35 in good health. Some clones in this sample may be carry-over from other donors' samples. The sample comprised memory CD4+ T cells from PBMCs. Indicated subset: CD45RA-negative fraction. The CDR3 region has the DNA TGTGCCAGCAGTTACTCGAACAGGGGGAATCAGCCCCAGCATTTT. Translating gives CASSYSNRGNQPQHF.